This T cell receptor (beta chain) is drawn from a study of blood T cell repertoires in COVID-19. Method: immunoSEQ multiplex PCR; TCRdb's copy keeps in-frame clones and lacks some. The sample includes about 170,000 clones, around 81% of them seen just once. The J segment lost 6 bases and the V segment lost 2 bases, leaving 7 bases of the junction unmatched. Germline lookup yields CDR1 SGHNT and CDR2 YYREEE (reference sequence). CDR3 length equals 17 residues. The rearrangement joins TRBV5-4 to TRBJ2-2, with TRBD2 identical over 13 bases. The specimen was peripheral blood. The receptor's source is a human donor with acute or convalescent COVID-19. The donor label of this sample is uncertain. DNA for the CDR3: TGTGCCAGCAGCTTTCCCGGACTAGCGGGAGCCTCCGGGGAGCTGTTTTTT. It is translated as CASSFPGLAGASGELFF.